The 24 T cell receptor beta chains reported below all come from one sample, sequenced in a study of Ad26.COV2.S vaccination and SARS-CoV-2 variants. Regarding treatment: approximately 18 received Ad26.COV2.S at low or high dose, single or two shots; 5 received placebo; per-sample allocation not given. The study sampled participants on day 63 after the first vaccine or placebo injection. Generated by immunoSEQ multiplex PCR, the TCRdb table keeps only in-frame clones and is missing some. The profile shows about 350,000 clones, approximately 90% of them singletons. This sample comprised peripheral blood, obtained in a trial of Ad26.COV2.S vaccine versus placebo. The receptors were sampled from a person between 18 and 60 years old who received the Ad26.COV2.S COVID-19 vaccine or a placebo.

The chain has TRBV15 and TRBJ2-3, with 10 nucleotides matching TRBD1. Trimming removed 0 bases from V and 4 bases from J; junction bases left unmatched: 4. The V gene's germline CDR1 is LNHNV and CDR2 YYDKDF (reference sequence). CDR3 size: 16 residues. Here the CDR3 reads CATSRDLTGGADTQYF. CDR3 coding DNA: TGTGCCACCAGCAGAGATCTGACAGGGGGCGCAGATACGCAGTATTTT.

The genes are TRBV6-5 and TRBJ1-6, with TRBD1 matching 8 bases. The V segment lost 3 bases and the J segment 9 bases; nucleotides outside the gene matches: 4. Germline V gives CDR1 MNHEY, CDR2 SVGAGI. CDR3 length equals 14 residues. As DNA, the CDR3 is TGTGCCAGCAGTTATTACAGGGGGAGTTCACCCCTCCACTTT. Its protein is CASSYYRGSSPLHF.

The rearrangement links TRBV5-6 to TRBJ2-1; no firm D call. V dropped 2 bases and J dropped 1 base, with 10 bases sitting between them. The CDR3 is 15 amino acids. Germline CDR1 reads SGHDT; CDR2 reads YYEEEE. The DNA for the CDR3 is TGTGCCAGCAGCTTCGCAGGCATGTCCTACAATGAGCAGTTCTTC. Translating gives CASSFAGMSYNEQFF.

This clone was seen a single time. The rearrangement joins TRBV29-1 to TRBJ1-4, with D unclear. Germline loops: CDR1 SQVTM, CDR2 ANQGSEA. V was clipped by 0 bases and J by 10 bases, with 15 bases between them. The CDR3 runs to 14 residues. The CDR3 region has the DNA TGCAGCGTTGAAGATATCGGGGAAGGTGGAAAACTGTTTTTT. This sequence encodes CSVEDIGEGGKLFF.

V usage is TRBV9 and J usage is TRBJ2-2; D perhaps matches TRBD1 (5 bases). Germline loops: CDR1 SGDLS, CDR2 YYNGEE. Between the trimmed V and J ends, which lost 0 bases and 1 base, there was a span of 10 bases. The CDR3 extends over 16 amino acids. CDR3 residues: CASSVDVGQNTGELFF. The CDR3 coding sequence is TGTGCCAGCAGCGTAGACGTCGGACAGAACACCGGGGAGCTGTTTTTT. The full variable domain, its missing parts supplied by reference TRBV9 and TRBJ2-2, is DSGVTQTPKHLITATGQRVTLRCSPRSGDLSVYWYQQSLDQGLQFLIQYYNGEERAKGNILERFSAQQFPDLHSELNLSSLELGDSALYFCASSVDVGQNTGELFFGEGSRLTVL.

This clone was seen more than once but under ten times. V is TRBV4-3 and J is TRBJ2-7; D remains unclear. In germline, CDR1 is LGHNA, CDR2 YSLEER. The CDR3 is made up of 15 amino acids. Trimming took off 0 bases at V and 0 bases at J, with 9 bases between the two ends. In DNA, the CDR3 is TGCGCCAGCAGCCAAGATAGAATGAGCTCCTACGAGCAGTACTTC. It yields the protein CASSQDRMSSYEQYF.

This chain uses TRBV19 with TRBJ2-1; D is unresolved. The CDR3 is made up of 15 amino acids. The germline V gene encodes CDR1 LNHDA and CDR2 SQIVND (reference sequence). V was cut by 5 bases and J by 0 bases, with 11 bases left in between. CDR3 sequence reads: CASSVLDSSYNEQFF. DNA for the CDR3: TGTGCCAGTAGTGTCCTGGATAGCTCCTACAATGAGCAGTTCTTC.

This chain connects TRBV28 to TRBJ2-1, with unresolved D. In germline, CDR1 is MDHEN, CDR2 SYDVKM. The CDR3 has 15 residues. Deletions cut 7 bases from V and 6 bases from J, with 19 bases between. The CDR3 reads CASNSRARWANEQFF. The CDR3 DNA sequence: TGTGCCAGCAATTCACGTGCACGGTGGGCCAATGAGCAGTTCTTC.

The chain couples TRBV28 to TRBJ1-5; the match to TRBD1 covers 7 bases. V lost 4 bases to trimming and J lost 7 bases; unmatched junction nucleotides: 7. Germline-derived CDR1 and CDR2 are MDHEN and SYDVKM. The CDR3 sequence is 14 residues long. Here the CDR3 reads CASSSRTGWQPQHF. The CDR3 region has the DNA TGTGCCAGCAGTTCCAGGACAGGTTGGCAGCCCCAGCATTTT.

This clone was seen once. The rearrangement links TRBV19 to TRBJ1-6; D perhaps matches TRBD1 (5 bases). V dropped 6 bases and J dropped 8 bases, with 23 bases sitting between them. The length of the CDR3 is 17 residues. The germline CDR1 and CDR2 sequences are LNHDA and SQIVND (reference sequence). The DNA for the CDR3 is TGTGCCAGTAGGGCTGGGGTTGGCGGAGCGGGGGATTCACCCCTCCACTTT. It translates to CASRAGVGGAGDSPLHF. The full variable domain, rest sourced from reference TRBV19 and TRBJ1-6, is DGGITQSPKYLFRKEGQNVTLSCEQNLNHDAMYWYRQDPGQGLRLIYYSQIVNDFQKGDIAEGYSVSREKKESFPLTVTSAQKNPTAFYLCASRAGVGGAGDSPLHFGNGTRLTVT.

Sample share makes this clone medium-sized. The V gene is TRBV9, the J gene TRBJ1-1; D ambiguous. In germline, CDR1 is SGDLS, CDR2 YYNGEE. The length of the CDR3 is 13 residues. V was shortened by 0 bases and J by 6 bases, with 9 bases between the two germline ends. CDR3 DNA: TGTGCCAGCAGCGTAGGATCTGATTCTGAAGCTTTCTTT. Its translation is CASSVGSDSEAFF.

CDR3 sequence: CASSFQGQGVHYGYTF. The CDR3 DNA is TGTGCCAGCAGTTTCCAGGGACAGGGGGTTCACTATGGCTACACCTTC. The chain employs TRBV28 and TRBJ1-2, with 11 nucleotides matching TRBD1. Per germline, CDR1 MDHEN and CDR2 SYDVKM. CDR3 length: 16 amino acids. V lost 3 bases to trimming and J lost 3 bases; unmatched junction nucleotides: 6.

The rearrangement joins TRBV12-3 or TRBV12-4 to TRBJ1-2; 9 bases match TRBD1. With V trimmed by 6 bases and J by 8 bases, 7 bases remained unmatched. The CDR3 length is 13 residues. The CDR3 DNA reads as TGTGCCAGCAGCCCGACAGGGGGGAGAGGCTACACCTTC. It codes for CASSPTGGRGYTF.

The CDR3 loop is CAIRGTAYEQYF. CDR3 nucleotides: TGTGCCATCAGGGGCACGGCCTACGAGCAGTACTTC. The V gene is TRBV10-3, the J gene TRBJ2-7; D not resolved. V lost 6 bases and J lost 2, with 8 bases in between. This CDR3 contains 12 residues. The germline V gene encodes CDR1 ENHRY and CDR2 SYGVKD.

The chain is built from TRBV9 and TRBJ1-4, with 9 bases identical to TRBD1. CDR1 SGDLS and CDR2 YYNGEE come from the germline V gene. The V segment lost 4 bases and the J segment 4 bases; nucleotides outside the gene matches: 8. CDR3 size: 16 residues. This CDR3 reads CASSSFGTGSNEKLFF. The CDR3 coding sequence is TGTGCCAGCAGCTCCTTTGGGACAGGGAGTAATGAAAAACTGTTTTTT.

The genes are TRBV2 and TRBJ1-1; no reliable D call. The ends were cut back, 6 bases at V and 4 bases at J, with 15 bases in the middle. The CDR3 spans 14 residues. The germline gives CDR1 SNHLY, CDR2 FYNNEI. The CDR3 nucleotides read TGTGCCAGCAGACACGAAAATTGGGGCACTGAAGCTTTCTTT. Amino acid sequence: CASRHENWGTEAFF.

The chain recombines TRBV27 with TRBJ2-1, with 16 bases that match TRBD2. V was clipped by 5 bases and J by 12 bases; unmatched bases: 7. The germline V gene has CDR1 MNHEY and CDR2 SMNVEV (reference sequence). The length of the CDR3 is 15 residues. The CDR3: CASSPGTSGRGWQFF. CDR3 bases: TGTGCCAGCAGTCCCGGGACTAGCGGGAGGGGTTGGCAGTTCTTC.

This chain joins TRBV7-9 and TRBJ2-5, with D possibly TRBD1 on 6 matching bases. CDR3 length equals 16 residues. V was clipped by 5 bases and J by 5 bases, with 21 bases between them. Germline loops: CDR1 SEHNR, CDR2 FQNEAQ (reference sequence). The CDR3 loop reads CASSPVLLGATETQYF. The CDR3 region has the DNA TGTGCCAGCAGCCCGGTGCTGCTGGGGGCCACGGAGACCCAGTACTTC.

The chain recombines TRBV9 with TRBJ1-2; 8 bases are a match to TRBD1. V lost 3 bases, J lost 7 bases, and 8 bases stayed unmatched. The length of the CDR3 is 14 residues. Germline assignment: CDR1 SGDLS and CDR2 YYNGEE. The CDR3 loop is CASSETGAGGGYTF. CDR3 coding DNA: TGTGCCAGCAGCGAGACAGGGGCAGGAGGTGGCTACACCTTC.

The genes are TRBV28 and TRBJ1-4; 7 bases align to TRBD1. The CDR3 is made up of 16 amino acids. V dropped 6 bases and J dropped 8; count of bases not matched to a gene: 15. Germline-derived CDR1 and CDR2 are MDHEN and SYDVKM. Written as DNA, the CDR3 is TGTGCCAGCAGCCCGACTCCATCAGGGGGAAGGGAAAAACTGTTTTTT. Its translation: CASSPTPSGGREKLFF.

The genes are TRBV29-1 and TRBJ2-3; D not resolved. The CDR3 has 12 residues. Germline V gene data show CDR1 as SQVTM and CDR2 as ANQGSEA. Deletions cut 4 bases from V and 3 bases from J, with 8 bases between. CDR3 bases: TGCAGCGTTGTTCAGCTGACAGATACGCAGTATTTT. Protein: CSVVQLTDTQYF.

The chain joins TRBV5-1 to TRBJ2-1; D gene ambiguous. Trimming pared 0 bases from V and 3 bases from J, leaving 13 bases between. In germline, CDR1 is SGHRS, CDR2 YFSETQ. The CDR3 totals 16 residues. The CDR3 here is CASSLVGGFNYNEQFF. CDR3 coding DNA: TGCGCCAGCAGCTTGGTGGGCGGCTTTAACTACAATGAGCAGTTCTTC.

This chain joins TRBV7-2 and TRBJ2-1; D gene ambiguous. Per germline, CDR1 SGHTA and CDR2 FQGNSA. The CDR3 totals 15 residues. V lost 2 bases and J 0 bases, leaving 8 bases between the germline ends. The CDR3 sequence: CASSLSTSSYNEQFF. DNA of the CDR3: TGTGCCAGCAGCTTATCTACCAGCTCCTACAATGAGCAGTTCTTC.

The J gene is TRBJ1-2, the V gene TRBV29-1; 11 bases match TRBD1. Unmatched junction bases numbered 9, after V lost 4 bases and J lost 8 bases. This CDR3 spans 14 amino acids. Germline V gene data show CDR1 as SQVTM and CDR2 as ANQGSEA. The CDR3 loop is CSVAPRDRGFGYTF. The DNA of the CDR3 is TGCAGCGTTGCCCCCCGGGACAGGGGGTTCGGCTACACCTTC.